This record covers a single TCR beta chain. What it recognizes is unknown. These data are taken from a study of cytomegalovirus exposure and HLA in healthy donors. Study conclusions and caveats: First-cohort TCR clusters were later found to tend to co-occur in the 90 to 150 validation repertoires. Associated with cytomegalovirus, according to the listing, were 150 to 200 TCR beta chains. In vitro work confirmed that a few CMV-associated chains recognize CMV antigens.

The CDR3 is made up of 16 amino acids. Germline V gene lookup returns CDR1 LNHDA and CDR2 SQIVND (reference sequence). J gave up 6 bases and V 3 bases, and 11 bases lay outside the gene matches. TCRdb's table, derived via immunoSEQ multiplex PCR, lists solely in-frame clones and lacks some. The sample carries fewer than 90,000 clones, approximately 95% recorded once. The chain carries TRBV19 and TRBJ2-3; 8 bases are a match to TRBD2. The specimen sequenced was PBMCs. The clonotype comes from a woman under 30 in good health and CMV-seronegative. For the CDR3, the DNA is TGTGCCAGTAGTATCCGGGGACTAGACGGACGGGATACGCAGTATTTT. This encodes CASSIRGLDGRDTQYF.